This is a list of T cell receptor beta chains from one sample in a study of OX40 agonist ivuxolimab in advanced cancers. Only in-frame clones appear in the TCRdb table, and some are missing; sequencing was by immunoSEQ multiplex PCR. Of fewer than 140,000 clones in the sample, 90% were seen once. The starting material was CD4+ or CD8+ T cells sorted from blood, obtained in a trial of the OX40 agonist ivuxolimab. These receptors were obtained from an adult with an advanced solid tumor such as melanoma, head and neck, liver or kidney cancer. Both conserved end residues are part of each CDR3.

length	J	V	CDR3
13	TRBJ1-2	TRBV19	CASSIQGFGGYTF
16	TRBJ1-5	TRBV10-3	CAISLGTGGSNQPQHF
15	TRBJ2-2	TRBV4-1	CARTGRTGVPGELFF
10	TRBJ2-3	TRBV20-1	CSARENTQYF
15	TRBJ1-5	TRBV27	CASSLSWGSDQPQHF
14	TRBJ2-5	TRBV28	CASNTAGKQETQYF
16	TRBJ2-3	TRBV9	CASSVPLAPAADTQYF
15	TRBJ1-6	TRBV6-5	CASSSSGTGVSPLHF
12	TRBJ1-2	TRBV30	CAWSPGDYGYTF
14	TRBJ2-7	TRBV6-1	CASRDPVLAYEQYF
13	TRBJ1-2	TRBV10-1	CASSRDINYGYTF
14	TRBJ1-5	TRBV7-2	CASSLWTGGQPQHF
15	TRBJ2-1	TRBV19	CASSIRGGGYNEQFF
17	TRBJ2-1	TRBV4-3	CASSQDVFRGAYNEQFF
15	TRBJ1-1	TRBV4-3	CASSQGSRGKTEAFF
16	TRBJ2-7	TRBV11-2	CASSRGGSGQGYEQYF
19	TRBJ2-3	TRBV19	CASSGRGTLSGGAKDTQYF
12	TRBJ2-7	TRBV5-1	CASREGSYEQYF
13	TRBJ1-1	TRBV7-9	CASEGQGNTEAFF
15	TRBJ2-5	TRBV19	CASSIIAGGPETQYF
15	TRBJ1-5	TRBV27	CASSSRTGGNQPQHF
17	TRBJ2-3	TRBV18	CASSPPAGGGVTDTQYF
16	TRBJ2-5	TRBV7-2	CASSLGLGSGQETQYF
18	TRBJ2-2	TRBV28	CASSLEYSGGEGTGELFF
15	TRBJ1-5	TRBV28	CASILTGQASQPQHF